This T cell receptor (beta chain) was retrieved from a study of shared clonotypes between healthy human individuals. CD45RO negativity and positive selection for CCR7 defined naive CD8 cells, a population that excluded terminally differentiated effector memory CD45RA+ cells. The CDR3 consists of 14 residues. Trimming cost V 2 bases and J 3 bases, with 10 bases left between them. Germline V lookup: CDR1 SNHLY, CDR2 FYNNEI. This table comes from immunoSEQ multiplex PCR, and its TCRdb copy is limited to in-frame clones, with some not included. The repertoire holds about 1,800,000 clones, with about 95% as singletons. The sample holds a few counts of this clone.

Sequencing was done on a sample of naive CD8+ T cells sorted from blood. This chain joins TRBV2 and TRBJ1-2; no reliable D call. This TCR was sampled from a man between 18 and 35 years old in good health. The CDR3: CASSEFGQYYGYTF. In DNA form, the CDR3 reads TGTGCCAGCAGTGAATTCGGGCAGTACTATGGCTACACCTTC.